This TCR beta chain was recorded in a study of blood T cells in healthy people across ages. Whole-study results and caveats: Changes in expanded clonotypes were possibly confounded, as the CMV status of donors was unknown.

Comment on this clonotype: No antigen is known for it.

PBMCs, at least 6 million per sample, were isolated. PCR was performed a second time for about 7 to 11 cycles using a sample-barcoded 5' primer and a J-beta primer mix. In TCRdb, the 5' RACE reads were re-called with MiXCR into one record per CDR3 protein. The sample includes some 880,000 distinct CDR3 sequences, around 36% of them seen just once. Trimming took 0 bases from V and 1 from J, leaving 15 bases between them. The CDR3 runs 17 residues. The chain uses TRBV23-1 and TRBJ1-1, with D perhaps TRBD1 (5 bases). TRBV23-1 is recorded as an ORF, its role being uncertain. This clonotype was sampled from a man between 18 and 35 years old in good health. Sequencing used blood. In DNA form, the CDR3 reads TGCGCCAGCAGTCAATCGGGACTTCCCGGGAGGAACACTGAAGCTTTCTTT. Its protein product is CASSQSGLPGRNTEAFF.